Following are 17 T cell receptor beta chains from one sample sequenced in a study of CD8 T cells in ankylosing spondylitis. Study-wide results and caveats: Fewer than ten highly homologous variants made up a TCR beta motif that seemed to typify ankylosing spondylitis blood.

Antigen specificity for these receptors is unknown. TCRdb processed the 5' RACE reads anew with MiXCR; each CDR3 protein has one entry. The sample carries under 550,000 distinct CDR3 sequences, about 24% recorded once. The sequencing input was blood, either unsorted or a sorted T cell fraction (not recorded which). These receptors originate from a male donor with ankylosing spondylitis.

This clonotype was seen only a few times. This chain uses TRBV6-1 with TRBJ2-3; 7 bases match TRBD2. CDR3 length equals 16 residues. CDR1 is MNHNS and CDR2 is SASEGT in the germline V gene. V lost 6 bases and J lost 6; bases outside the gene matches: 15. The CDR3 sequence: CASRSNSTGGSDTQYF. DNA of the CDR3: TGTGCCAGCAGATCCAATTCGACGGGAGGATCGGATACGCAGTATTTT.

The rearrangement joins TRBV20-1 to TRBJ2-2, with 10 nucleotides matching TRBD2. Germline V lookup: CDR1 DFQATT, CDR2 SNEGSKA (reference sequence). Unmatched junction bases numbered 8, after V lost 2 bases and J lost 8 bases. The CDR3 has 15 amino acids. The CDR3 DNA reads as TGCAGTGCTAGACCACTAGCGGGAAATCGAGGGGAGCTGTTTTTT. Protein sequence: CSARPLAGNRGELFF.

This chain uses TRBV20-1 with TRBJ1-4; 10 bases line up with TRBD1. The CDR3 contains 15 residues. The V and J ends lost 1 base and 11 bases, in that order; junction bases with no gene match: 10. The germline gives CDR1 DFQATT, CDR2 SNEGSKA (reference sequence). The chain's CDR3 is CSARGGTGADGKLFF. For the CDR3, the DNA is TGCAGTGCTAGAGGGGGGACAGGGGCGGATGGGAAACTGTTTTTT.

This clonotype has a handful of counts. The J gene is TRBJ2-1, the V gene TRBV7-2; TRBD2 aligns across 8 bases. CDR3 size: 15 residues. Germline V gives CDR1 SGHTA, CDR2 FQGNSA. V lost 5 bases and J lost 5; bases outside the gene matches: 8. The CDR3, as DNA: TGTGCCAGCAGCCATGAGCGGGGGAATAACAATGAGCAGTTCTTC. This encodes CASSHERGNNNEQFF.

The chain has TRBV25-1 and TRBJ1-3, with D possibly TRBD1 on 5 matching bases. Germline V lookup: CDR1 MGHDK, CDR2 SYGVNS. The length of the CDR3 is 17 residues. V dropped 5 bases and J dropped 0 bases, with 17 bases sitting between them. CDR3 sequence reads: CASSYKGGASSGNTIYF. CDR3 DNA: TGTGCCAGCAGTTACAAAGGAGGGGCGAGCTCTGGAAACACCATATATTTT.

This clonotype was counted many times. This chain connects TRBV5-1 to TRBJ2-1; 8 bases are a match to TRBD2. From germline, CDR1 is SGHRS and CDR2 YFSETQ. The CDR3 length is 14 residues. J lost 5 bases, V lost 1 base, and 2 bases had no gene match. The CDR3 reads CASSLTSGNNEQFF. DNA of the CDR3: TGCGCCAGCAGCTTGACTAGCGGAAACAATGAGCAGTTCTTC.

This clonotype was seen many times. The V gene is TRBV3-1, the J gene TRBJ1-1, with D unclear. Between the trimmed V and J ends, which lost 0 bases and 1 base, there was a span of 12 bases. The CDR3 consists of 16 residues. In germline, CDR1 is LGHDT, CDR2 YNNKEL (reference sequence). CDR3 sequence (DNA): TGTGCCAGCAGCCAAGATTGGATAGGGTCGAACACTGAAGCTTTCTTT. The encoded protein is CASSQDWIGSNTEAFF.

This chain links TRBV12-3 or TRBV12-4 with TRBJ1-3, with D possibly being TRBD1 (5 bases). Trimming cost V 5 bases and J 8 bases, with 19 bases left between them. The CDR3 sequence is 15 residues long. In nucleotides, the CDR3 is TGTGCCAGCAGTACCGGGGGAGCCCTTGGGGACACCATATATTTT. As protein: CASSTGGALGDTIYF.

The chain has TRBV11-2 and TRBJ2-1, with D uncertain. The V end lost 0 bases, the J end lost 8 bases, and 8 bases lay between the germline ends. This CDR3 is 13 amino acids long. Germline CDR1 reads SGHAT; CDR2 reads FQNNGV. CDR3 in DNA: TGTGCCAGCAGCTTAGACAGGCTCCATGAGCAGTTCTTC. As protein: CASSLDRLHEQFF.

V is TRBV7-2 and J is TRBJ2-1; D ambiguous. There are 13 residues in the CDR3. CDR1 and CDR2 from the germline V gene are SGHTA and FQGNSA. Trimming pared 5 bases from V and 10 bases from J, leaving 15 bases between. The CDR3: CASSPWAAGEQFF. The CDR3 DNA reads TGTGCCAGCAGCCCCTGGGCCGCTGGGGAGCAGTTCTTC.

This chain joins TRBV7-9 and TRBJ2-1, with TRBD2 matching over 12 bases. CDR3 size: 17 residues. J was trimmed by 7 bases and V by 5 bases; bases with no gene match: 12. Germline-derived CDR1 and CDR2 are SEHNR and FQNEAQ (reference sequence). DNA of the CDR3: TGTGCCAGCAGCCCGACTAGCGGGAGCGATGCGAGGAATGAGCAGTTCTTC. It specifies CASSPTSGSDARNEQFF.

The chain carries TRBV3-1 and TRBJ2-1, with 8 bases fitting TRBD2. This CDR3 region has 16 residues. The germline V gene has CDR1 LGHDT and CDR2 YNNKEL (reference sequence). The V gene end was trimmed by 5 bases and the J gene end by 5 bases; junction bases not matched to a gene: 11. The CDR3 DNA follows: TGTGCCAGCAGCTCACCTTGGAGCGGGAGCCACAATGAGCAGTTCTTC. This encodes CASSSPWSGSHNEQFF.

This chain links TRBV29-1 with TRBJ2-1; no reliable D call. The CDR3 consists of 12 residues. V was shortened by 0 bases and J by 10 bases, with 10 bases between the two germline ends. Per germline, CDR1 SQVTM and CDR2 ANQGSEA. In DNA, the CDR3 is TGCAGCGTTGAAGACCCAGTTAAGGAGCAGTTCTTC. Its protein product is CSVEDPVKEQFF.

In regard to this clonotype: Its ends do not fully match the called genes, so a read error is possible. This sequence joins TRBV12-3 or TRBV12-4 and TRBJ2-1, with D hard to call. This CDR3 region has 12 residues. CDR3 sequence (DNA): TGTGCCAGCAGTTTATGGCAGGACCCAACGGTCTTC. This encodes CASSLWQDPTVF.

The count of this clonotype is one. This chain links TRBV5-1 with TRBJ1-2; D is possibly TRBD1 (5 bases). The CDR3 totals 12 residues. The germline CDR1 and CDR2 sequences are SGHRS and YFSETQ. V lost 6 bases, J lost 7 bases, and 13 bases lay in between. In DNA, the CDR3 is TGCGCCAGCACCTACGGGGCAGTTGGCTACACCTTC. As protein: CASTYGAVGYTF.

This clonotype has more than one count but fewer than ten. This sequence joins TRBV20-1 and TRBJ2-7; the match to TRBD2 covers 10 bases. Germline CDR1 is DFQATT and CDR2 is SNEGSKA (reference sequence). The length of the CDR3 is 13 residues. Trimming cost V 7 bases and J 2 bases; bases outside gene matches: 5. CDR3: CSGLAGVAYEQYF. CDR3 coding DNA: TGCAGTGGCCTAGCGGGAGTTGCCTACGAGCAGTACTTC.

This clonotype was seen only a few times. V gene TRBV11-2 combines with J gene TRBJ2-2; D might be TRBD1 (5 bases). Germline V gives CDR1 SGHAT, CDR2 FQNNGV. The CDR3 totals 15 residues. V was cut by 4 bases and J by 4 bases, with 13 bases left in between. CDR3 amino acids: CASSSYRIITGELFF. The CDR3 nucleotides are TGTGCCAGCAGCTCCTACAGGATAATCACCGGGGAGCTGTTTTTT.